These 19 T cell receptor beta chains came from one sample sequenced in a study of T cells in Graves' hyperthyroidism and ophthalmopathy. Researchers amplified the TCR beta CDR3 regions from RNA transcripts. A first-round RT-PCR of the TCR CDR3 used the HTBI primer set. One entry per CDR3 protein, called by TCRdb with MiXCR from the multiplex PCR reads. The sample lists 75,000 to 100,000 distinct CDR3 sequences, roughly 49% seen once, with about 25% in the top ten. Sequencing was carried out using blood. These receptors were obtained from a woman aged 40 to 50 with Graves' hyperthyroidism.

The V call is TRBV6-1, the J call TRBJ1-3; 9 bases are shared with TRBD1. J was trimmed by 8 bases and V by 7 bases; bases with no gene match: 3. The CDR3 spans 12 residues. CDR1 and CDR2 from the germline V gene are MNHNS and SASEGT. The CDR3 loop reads CASTGDRDTIYF. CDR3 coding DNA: TGTGCCAGCACCGGGGACAGGGACACCATATATTTT.

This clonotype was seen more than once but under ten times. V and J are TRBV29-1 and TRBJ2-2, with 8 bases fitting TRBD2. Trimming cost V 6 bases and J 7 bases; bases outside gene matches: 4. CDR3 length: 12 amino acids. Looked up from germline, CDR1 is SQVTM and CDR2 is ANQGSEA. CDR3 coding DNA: TGCAGCGTCGCGGGAGGAGTCGGGGAGCTGTTTTTT. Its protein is CSVAGGVGELFF.

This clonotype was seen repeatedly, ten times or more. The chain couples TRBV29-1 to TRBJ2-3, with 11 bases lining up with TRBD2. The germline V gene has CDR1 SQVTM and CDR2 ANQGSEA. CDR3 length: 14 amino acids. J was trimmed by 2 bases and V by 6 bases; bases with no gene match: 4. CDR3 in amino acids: CSVRLAGFTDTQYF. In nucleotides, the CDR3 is TGCAGCGTCCGACTAGCGGGGTTCACAGATACGCAGTATTTT.

The CDR3: CASSELAGGPETQYF. The CDR3 DNA reads as TGTGCCAGCAGTGAACTAGCGGGAGGGCCCGAGACCCAGTACTTC. The chain links TRBV2 to TRBJ2-5, with TRBD2 matching over 12 bases. CDR1 and CDR2 from the germline V gene are SNHLY and FYNNEI. The CDR3 loop spans 15 amino acids. V trimming: 2 bases; J trimming: 5 bases; junction bases outside the gene matches: 3.

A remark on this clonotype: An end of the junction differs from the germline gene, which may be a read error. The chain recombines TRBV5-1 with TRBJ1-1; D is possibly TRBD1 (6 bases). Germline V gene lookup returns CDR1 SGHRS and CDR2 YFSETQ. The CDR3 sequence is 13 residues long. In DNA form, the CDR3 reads TGCGCCAGCAGTCTCGGACAGAACACTGAAGCTTTATTT. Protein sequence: CASSLGQNTEALF.

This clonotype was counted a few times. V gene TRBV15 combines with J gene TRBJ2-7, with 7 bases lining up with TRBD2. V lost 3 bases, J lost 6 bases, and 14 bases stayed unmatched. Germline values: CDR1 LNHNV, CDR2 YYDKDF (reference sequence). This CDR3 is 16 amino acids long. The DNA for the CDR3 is TGTGCCACCAGCAGTGAGTCGAGAGCGGGACTTGTCGAGCAGTACTTC. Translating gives CATSSESRAGLVEQYF.

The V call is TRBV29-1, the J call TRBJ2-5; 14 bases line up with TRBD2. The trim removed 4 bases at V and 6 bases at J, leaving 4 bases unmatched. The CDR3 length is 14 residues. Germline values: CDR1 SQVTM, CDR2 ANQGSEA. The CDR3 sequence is CSVATSGRAKTQYF. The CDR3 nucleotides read TGCAGCGTTGCGACTAGCGGGAGGGCCAAGACCCAGTACTTC.

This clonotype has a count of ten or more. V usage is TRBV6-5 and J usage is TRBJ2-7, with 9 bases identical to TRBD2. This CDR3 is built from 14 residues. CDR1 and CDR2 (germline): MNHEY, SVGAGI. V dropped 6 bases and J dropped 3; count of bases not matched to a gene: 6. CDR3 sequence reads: CASRGTSSFYEQYF. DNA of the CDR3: TGTGCCAGCAGGGGGACTAGCAGTTTCTACGAGCAGTACTTC.

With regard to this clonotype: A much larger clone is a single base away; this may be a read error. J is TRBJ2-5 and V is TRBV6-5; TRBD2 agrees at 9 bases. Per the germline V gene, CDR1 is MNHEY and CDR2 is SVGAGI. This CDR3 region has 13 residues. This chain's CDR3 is CASSIAGVETRYF. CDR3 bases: TGTGCCAGCAGTATAGCGGGAGTGGAGACCCGGTACTTC.

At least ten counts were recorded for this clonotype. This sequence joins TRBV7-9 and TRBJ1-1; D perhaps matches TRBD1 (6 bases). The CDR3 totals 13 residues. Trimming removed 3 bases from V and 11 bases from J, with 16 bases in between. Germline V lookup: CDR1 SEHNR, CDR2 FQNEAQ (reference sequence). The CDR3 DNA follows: TGTGCCAGCAGCTTGAACTTCAGGGGATGGGCTTTCTTT. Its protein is CASSLNFRGWAFF.

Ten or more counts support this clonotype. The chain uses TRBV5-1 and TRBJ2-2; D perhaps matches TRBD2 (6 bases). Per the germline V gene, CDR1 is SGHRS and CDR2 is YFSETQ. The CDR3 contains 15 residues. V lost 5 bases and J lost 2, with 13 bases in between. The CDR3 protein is CASSGGRYNTGELFF. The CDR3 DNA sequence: TGCGCCAGCAGTGGAGGGCGATACAACACCGGGGAGCTGTTTTTT.

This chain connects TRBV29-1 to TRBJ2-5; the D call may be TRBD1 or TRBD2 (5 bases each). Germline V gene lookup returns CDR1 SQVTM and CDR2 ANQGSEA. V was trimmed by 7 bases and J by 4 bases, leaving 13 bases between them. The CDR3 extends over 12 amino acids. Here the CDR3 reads CSAGTLVETQYF. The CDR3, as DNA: TGCAGCGCAGGGACCTTAGTAGAGACCCAGTACTTC. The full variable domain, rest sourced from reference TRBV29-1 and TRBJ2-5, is SAVISQKPSRDICQRGTSLTIQCQVDSQVTMMFWYRQQPGQSLTLIATANQGSEATYESGFVIDKFPISRPNLTFSTLTVSNMSPEDSSIYLCSAGTLVETQYFGPGTRLLVL.

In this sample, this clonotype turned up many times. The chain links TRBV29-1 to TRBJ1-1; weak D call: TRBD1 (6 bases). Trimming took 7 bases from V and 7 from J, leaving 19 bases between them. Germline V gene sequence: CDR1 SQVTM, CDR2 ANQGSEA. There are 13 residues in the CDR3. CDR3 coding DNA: TGCAGCGGAGGCTTAGGACAGCTATATGAAGCTTTCTTT. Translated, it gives CSGGLGQLYEAFF.

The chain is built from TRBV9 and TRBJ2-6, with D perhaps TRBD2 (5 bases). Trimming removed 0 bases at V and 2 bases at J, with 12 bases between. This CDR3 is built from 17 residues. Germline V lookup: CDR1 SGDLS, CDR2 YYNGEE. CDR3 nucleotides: TGTGCCAGCAGCGTAGGTGAGGGATCCACTGGGGCCAACGTCCTGACTTTC. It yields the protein CASSVGEGSTGANVLTF.

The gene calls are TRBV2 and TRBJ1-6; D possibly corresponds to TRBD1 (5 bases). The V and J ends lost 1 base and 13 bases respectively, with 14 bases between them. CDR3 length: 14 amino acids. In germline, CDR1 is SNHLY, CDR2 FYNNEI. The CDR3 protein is CASSEEGPETPLHF. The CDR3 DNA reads TGTGCCAGCAGTGAAGAGGGACCCGAAACGCCCCTCCACTTT.

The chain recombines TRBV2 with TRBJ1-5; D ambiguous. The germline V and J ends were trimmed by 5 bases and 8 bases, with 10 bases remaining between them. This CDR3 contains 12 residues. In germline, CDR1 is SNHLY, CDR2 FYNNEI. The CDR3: CASSPAVKPQHF. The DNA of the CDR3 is TGTGCCAGCAGTCCCGCAGTAAAGCCCCAGCATTTT.

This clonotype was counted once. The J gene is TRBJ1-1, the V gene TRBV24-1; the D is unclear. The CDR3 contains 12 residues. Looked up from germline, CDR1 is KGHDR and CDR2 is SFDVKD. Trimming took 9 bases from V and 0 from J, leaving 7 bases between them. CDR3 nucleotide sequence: TGTGCCACCGCCATTATGAACACTGAAGCTTTCTTT. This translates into CATAIMNTEAFF.

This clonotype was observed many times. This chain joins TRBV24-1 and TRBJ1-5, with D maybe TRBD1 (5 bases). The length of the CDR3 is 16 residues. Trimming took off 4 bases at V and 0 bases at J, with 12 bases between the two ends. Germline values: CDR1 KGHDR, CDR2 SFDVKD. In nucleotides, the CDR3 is TGTGCCACCAGTGACCCGCGACAGAGTAGCAATCAGCCCCAGCATTTT. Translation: CATSDPRQSSNQPQHF.

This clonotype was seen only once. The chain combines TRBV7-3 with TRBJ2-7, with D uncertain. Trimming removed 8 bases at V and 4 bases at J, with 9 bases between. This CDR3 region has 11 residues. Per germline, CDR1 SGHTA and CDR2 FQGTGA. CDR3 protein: CASPDGYEQYF. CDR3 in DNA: TGTGCCAGCCCGGACGGATACGAGCAGTACTTC. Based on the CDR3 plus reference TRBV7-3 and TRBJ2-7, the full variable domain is GAGVSQTPSNKVTEKGKYVELRCDPISGHTALYWYRQSLGQGPEFLIYFQGTGAADDSGLPNDRFFAVRPEGSVSTLKIQRTERGDSAVYLCASPDGYEQYFGPGTRLTVT.